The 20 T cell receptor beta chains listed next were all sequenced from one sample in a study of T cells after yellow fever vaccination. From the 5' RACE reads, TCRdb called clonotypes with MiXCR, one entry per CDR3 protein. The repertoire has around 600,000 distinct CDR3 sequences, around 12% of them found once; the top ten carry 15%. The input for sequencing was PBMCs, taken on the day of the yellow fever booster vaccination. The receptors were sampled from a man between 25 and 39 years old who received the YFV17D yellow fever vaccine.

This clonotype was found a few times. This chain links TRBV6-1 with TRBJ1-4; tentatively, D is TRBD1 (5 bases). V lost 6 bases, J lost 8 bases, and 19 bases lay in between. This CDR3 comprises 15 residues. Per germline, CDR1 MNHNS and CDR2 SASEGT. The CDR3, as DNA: TGTGCCAGCAGCCCCATCAGTCCGGGGCGGGAAAAACTGTTTTTT. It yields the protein CASSPISPGREKLFF.

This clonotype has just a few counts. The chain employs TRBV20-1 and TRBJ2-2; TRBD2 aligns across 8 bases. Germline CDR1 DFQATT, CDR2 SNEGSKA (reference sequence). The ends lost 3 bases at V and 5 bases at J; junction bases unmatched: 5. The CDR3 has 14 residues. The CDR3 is CSASRREGTGELFF. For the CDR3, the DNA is TGCAGTGCTAGTAGACGGGAGGGGACCGGGGAGCTGTTTTTT.

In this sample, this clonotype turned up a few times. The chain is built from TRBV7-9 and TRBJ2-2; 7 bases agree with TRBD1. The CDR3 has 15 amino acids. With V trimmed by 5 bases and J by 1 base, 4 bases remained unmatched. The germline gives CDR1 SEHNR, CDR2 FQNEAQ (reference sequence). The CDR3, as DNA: TGTGCCAGCAGCGAGCGACAGGGGAACACCGGGGAGCTGTTTTTT. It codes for CASSERQGNTGELFF.

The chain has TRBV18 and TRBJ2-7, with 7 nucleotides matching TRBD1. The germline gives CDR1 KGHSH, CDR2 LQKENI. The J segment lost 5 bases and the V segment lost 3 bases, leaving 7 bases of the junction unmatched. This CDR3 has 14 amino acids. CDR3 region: CASSPDRPSNEQYF. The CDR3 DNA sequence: TGTGCCAGCTCACCGGACAGGCCCTCGAACGAGCAGTACTTC.

The CDR3 reads CSARFGYNEQFF. The CDR3 bases are TGCAGTGCTAGGTTCGGCTACAATGAGCAGTTCTTC. The chain carries TRBV20-1 and TRBJ2-1; D not resolved. The V gene's germline CDR1 is DFQATT and CDR2 SNEGSKA (reference sequence). The V and J ends lost 3 bases and 3 bases respectively, with 6 bases between them. There are 12 residues in the CDR3.

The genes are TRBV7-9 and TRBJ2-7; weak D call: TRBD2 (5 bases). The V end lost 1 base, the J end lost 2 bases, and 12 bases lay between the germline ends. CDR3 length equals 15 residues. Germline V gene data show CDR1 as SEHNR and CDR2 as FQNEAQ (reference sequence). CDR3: CASSLVWETPYEQYF. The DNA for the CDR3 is TGTGCCAGCAGCTTAGTGTGGGAGACACCCTACGAGCAGTACTTC.

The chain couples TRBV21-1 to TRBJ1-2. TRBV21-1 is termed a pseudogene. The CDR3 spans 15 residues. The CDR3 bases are TGTGCCAGCAGCAAATCAGGTGCCCCTAACTATGGCTACACCTTC. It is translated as CASSKSGAPNYGYTF.

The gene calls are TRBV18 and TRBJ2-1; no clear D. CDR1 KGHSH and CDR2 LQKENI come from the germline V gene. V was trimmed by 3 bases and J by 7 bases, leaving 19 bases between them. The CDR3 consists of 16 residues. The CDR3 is CASSPIFVDGRNEQFF. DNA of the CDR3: TGTGCCAGCTCACCCATCTTCGTGGACGGGCGGAATGAGCAGTTCTTC.

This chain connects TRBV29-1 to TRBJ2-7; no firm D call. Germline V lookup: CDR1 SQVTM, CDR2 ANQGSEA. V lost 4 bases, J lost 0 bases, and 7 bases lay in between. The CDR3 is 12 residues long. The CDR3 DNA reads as TGCAGCGTTGTCTTAACCTCCTACGAGCAGTACTTC. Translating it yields CSVVLTSYEQYF.

CDR3 amino acids: CASSSTSGRDTDTQYF. The CDR3, as DNA: TGTGCCAGCAGCTCAACTAGCGGGAGGGACACAGATACGCAGTATTTT. V is TRBV7-2 and J is TRBJ2-3; 13 positions match TRBD2. V shed 4 bases, J shed 2 bases, and the junction held 3 bases outside the gene matches. Germline CDR1 is SGHTA and CDR2 is FQGNSA. The CDR3 totals 16 residues.

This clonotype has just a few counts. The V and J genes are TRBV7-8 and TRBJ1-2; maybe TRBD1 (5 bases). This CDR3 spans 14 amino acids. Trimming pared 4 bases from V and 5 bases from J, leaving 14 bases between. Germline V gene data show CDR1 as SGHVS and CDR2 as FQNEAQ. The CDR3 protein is CASSSNRDGYGYTF. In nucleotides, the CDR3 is TGTGCCAGCAGCTCGAACCGGGACGGGTATGGCTACACCTTC.

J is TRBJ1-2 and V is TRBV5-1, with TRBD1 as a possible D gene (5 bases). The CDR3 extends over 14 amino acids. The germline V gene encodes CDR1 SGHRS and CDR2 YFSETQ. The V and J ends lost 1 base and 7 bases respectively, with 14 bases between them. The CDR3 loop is CASSLTGWEGGYTF. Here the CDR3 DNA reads TGCGCCAGCAGCTTGACAGGCTGGGAAGGTGGCTACACCTTC.

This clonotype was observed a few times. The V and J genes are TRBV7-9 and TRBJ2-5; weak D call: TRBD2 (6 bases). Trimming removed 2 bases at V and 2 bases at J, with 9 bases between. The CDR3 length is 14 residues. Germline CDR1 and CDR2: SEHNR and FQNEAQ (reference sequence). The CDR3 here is CASSLNSGQETQYF. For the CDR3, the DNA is TGTGCCAGCAGCTTAAACAGCGGGCAAGAGACCCAGTACTTC.

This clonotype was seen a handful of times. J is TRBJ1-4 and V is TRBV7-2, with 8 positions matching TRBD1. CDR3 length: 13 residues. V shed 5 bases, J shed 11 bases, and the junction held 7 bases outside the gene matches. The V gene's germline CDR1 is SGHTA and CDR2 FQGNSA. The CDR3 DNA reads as TGTGCCAGCAGCGAGCGGACAGGGTGGAAACTGTTTTTT. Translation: CASSERTGWKLFF.

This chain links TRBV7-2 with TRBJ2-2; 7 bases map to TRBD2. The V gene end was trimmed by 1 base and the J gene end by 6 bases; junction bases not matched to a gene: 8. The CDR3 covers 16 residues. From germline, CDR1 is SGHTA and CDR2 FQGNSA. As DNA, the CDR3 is TGTGCCAGCAGCTTAGTCGGGAGACTAGCCGCCGGGGAGCTGTTTTTT. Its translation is CASSLVGRLAAGELFF.

The CDR3 sequence is CSARNRKNQPQHF. CDR3 sequence (DNA): TGCAGTGCTAGAAACAGAAAAAATCAGCCCCAGCATTTT. V is TRBV20-1 and J is TRBJ1-5, with no clear D. The germline V and J ends were trimmed by 2 bases and 4 bases, with 9 bases remaining between them. Germline lookup yields CDR1 DFQATT and CDR2 SNEGSKA (reference sequence). The CDR3 is made up of 13 amino acids.

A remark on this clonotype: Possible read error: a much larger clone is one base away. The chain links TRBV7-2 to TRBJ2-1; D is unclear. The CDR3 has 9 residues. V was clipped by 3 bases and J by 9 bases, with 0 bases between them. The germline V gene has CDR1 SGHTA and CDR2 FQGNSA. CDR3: CASSFEQFF. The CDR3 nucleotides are TGTGCCAGCAGCTTTGAGCAGTTCTTC. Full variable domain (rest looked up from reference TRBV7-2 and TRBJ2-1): GAGVSQSPSNKVTEKGKDVELRCDPISGHTALYWYRQSLGQGLEFLIYFQGNSAPDKSGLPSDRFSAERTGGSVSTLTIQRTQQEDSAVYLCASSFEQFFGPGTRLTVL.

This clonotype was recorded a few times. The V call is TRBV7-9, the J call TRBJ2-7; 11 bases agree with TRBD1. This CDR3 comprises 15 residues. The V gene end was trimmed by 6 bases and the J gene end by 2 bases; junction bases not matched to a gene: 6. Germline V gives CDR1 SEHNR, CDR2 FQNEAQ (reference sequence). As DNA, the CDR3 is TGTGCCAGCAGGAATGTGGGACAGGGGGCCTACGAGCAGTACTTC. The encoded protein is CASRNVGQGAYEQYF.

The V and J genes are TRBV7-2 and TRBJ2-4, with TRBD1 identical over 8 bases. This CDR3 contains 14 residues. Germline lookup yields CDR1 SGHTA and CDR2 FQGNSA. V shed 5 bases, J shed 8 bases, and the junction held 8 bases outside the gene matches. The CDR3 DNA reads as TGTGCCAGCAGCCAAACAGGGGGTCGGCACATTCAGTACTTC. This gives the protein CASSQTGGRHIQYF.

The CDR3 here is CSVDPSGANTGELFF. The DNA for the CDR3 is TGCAGCGTTGACCCTAGCGGTGCGAACACCGGGGAGCTGTTTTTT. The chain couples TRBV29-1 to TRBJ2-2, with 7 positions matching TRBD2. The ends lost 3 bases at V and 0 bases at J; junction bases unmatched: 4. This CDR3 is 15 amino acids long. Germline V gene sequence: CDR1 SQVTM, CDR2 ANQGSEA.